These 7 T cell receptor beta chains originate from one sample sequenced in a study of blood T cell repertoires in COVID-19. Sequencing was performed with immunoSEQ multiplex PCR; in TCRdb, only in-frame clones are kept and a portion is missing. Among 200,000 to 250,000 clones listed, 80% were seen once. Sequencing used peripheral blood. The receptor set was obtained from a human donor in a cohort sampled during active COVID-19.

The chain combines TRBV7-8 with TRBJ2-7; maybe TRBD2 (5 bases). Trimming left V 1 base short and J 6 bases short, with 13 bases between. Germline assignment: CDR1 SGHVS and CDR2 FQNEAQ. This CDR3 contains 14 residues. CDR3 sequence reads: CASSLELESSEQYF. Written as DNA, the CDR3 is TGTGCCAGCAGCTTAGAACTAGAATCTAGCGAGCAGTACTTC.

The rearrangement uses TRBV11-3 and TRBJ2-3, with a tentative D call TRBD2 (7 bases). This CDR3 region has 15 residues. Germline CDR1 SGHNT, CDR2 YENEEA. With 2 bases removed from V and 7 bases from J, the gap between germline ends came to 16 bases. Here the CDR3 DNA reads TGTGCCAGCAGCTTAAGGCGGGGGCCTACGTATACGCAGTATTTT. It specifies CASSLRRGPTYTQYF. Variable domain in full (rest from reference TRBV11-3 and TRBJ2-3): EAGVVQSPRYKIIEKKQPVAFWCNPISGHNTLYWYLQNLGQGPELLIRYENEEAVDDSQLPKDRFSAERLKGVDSTLKIQPAELGDSAVYLCASSLRRGPTYTQYFGPGTRLTVL.

This clone has only one observation. The V call is TRBV5-5, the J call TRBJ2-2, with 7 bases identical to TRBD1. V lost 1 base to trimming and J lost 1 base; unmatched junction nucleotides: 4. The CDR3 is 16 amino acids. Germline assignment: CDR1 SGHKS and CDR2 YYEKEE (reference sequence). The CDR3 loop reads CASSLTGQQNTGELFF. The CDR3 coding sequence is TGTGCCAGCAGCTTGACGGGACAGCAGAACACCGGGGAGCTGTTTTTT.

The chain links TRBV3-1 (or the pseudogene TRBV3-2) to TRBJ1-1, with D possibly matching TRBD1 (5 bases). The CDR3 runs 15 residues. Germline values: CDR1 LGHDT, CDR2 YNNKEL (reference sequence). V was shortened by 5 bases and J by 3 bases, with 16 bases between the two germline ends. This chain's CDR3 is CASSSRGGADTEAFF. Here the CDR3 DNA reads TGTGCCAGCAGCTCCCGAGGAGGGGCGGACACTGAAGCTTTCTTT.

The chain carries TRBV7-2 and TRBJ2-4, with 8 bases fitting TRBD2. Germline CDR1 and CDR2: SGHTA and FQGNSA. J lost 6 bases, V lost 1 base, and 11 bases had no gene match. The CDR3 totals 17 residues. In DNA form, the CDR3 reads TGTGCCAGCAGCTTAGGAGTTTACGGGAGGGTAGGAAACATTCAGTACTTC. This translates into CASSLGVYGRVGNIQYF.

V usage is TRBV30 and J usage is TRBJ1-1; TRBD1 might be the D (5 bases). Deletions cut 3 bases from V and 5 bases from J, with 16 bases between. This CDR3 is built from 14 residues. CDR1 and CDR2 (germline): GTSNPN, SVGIG (reference sequence). CDR3 sequence: CAWRGGRGRTEAFF. The CDR3 DNA is TGTGCCTGGAGGGGGGGGAGAGGTCGGACTGAAGCTTTCTTT. The full variable domain, in which reference TRBV30 and TRBJ1-1 provide the parts outside the CDR3, is SQTIHQWPATLVQPVGSPLSLECTVEGTSNPNLYWYRQAAGRGLQLLFYSVGIGQISSEVPQNLSASRPQDRQFILSSKKLLLSDSGFYLCAWRGGRGRTEAFFGQGTRLTVV.

This clone has a single count. This rearrangement joins TRBV5-5 to TRBJ1-2; 7 bases match TRBD1. Germline trimming cut 5 bases from V and 2 bases from J; bases unmatched to any gene: 9. Germline V lookup: CDR1 SGHKS, CDR2 YYEKEE (reference sequence). The CDR3 is made up of 15 amino acids. CDR3 nucleotide sequence: TGTGCCAGCAGTCCCTTTGGCAGGGGGAACTATGGCTACACCTTC. Protein sequence: CASSPFGRGNYGYTF.